This TCR beta chain is from a study of T-cell memory formation after mild COVID-19 (dated by TCRdb to the early 2020s). Background for the entire study: Most TCR sequence clusters were specific to one of the two donors. Two young, previously healthy adult volunteers, one female and one male, were included in the cohort. In a couple of donors, T-cell clones that expanded and contracted after mild COVID-19 were tracked by sequencing TCRalpha and TCRbeta repertoires over time.

PBMCs were isolated by Ficoll-Paque density gradient centrifugation. According to the germline V gene, CDR1 reads SGHDN and CDR2 reads FVKESK. Taken from cysteine to phenylalanine, the CDR3 has 13 residues. The kept DNA is CDR3 alone, 39 bases in frame from the first base. The junction carries 10 bases between V and J, which are trimmed by 4 bases and 4 bases respectively. This clonotype appeared a few times. Its antigen is unknown. No qualities accompany the bases; no much larger clone lies one base away. Results and caveats for the whole study, not just this receptor: Clones that contracted from day 15 to 85 showed balanced CD4/CD8 phenotypes, whereas a second wave of clones that expanded from day 15 to 37 leaned towards CD4+. The detection of some responding clones in pre-infection memory suggests that pre-existing cross-reactive memory T cells joined the SARS-CoV-2 response. The study included only a couple of mild cases, and larger cohorts that include severe cases with pre-infection samples were judged to be necessary. Contracting CD4+ clones appeared mostly in the CM and EM memory subsets, whereas CD8+ clones were enriched in EMRA. SARS-CoV-2 specificity of the second-wave clones peaking on day 37 was not confirmed.

The sequencer was an Illumina NovaSeq 6000. Using 5'RACE with constant-segment primers, TCRalpha and TCRbeta cDNA libraries were constructed, with sample barcodes and unique molecular identifiers added in the process. Trizol reagent was used to extract RNA from every sample. Amplification of the libraries took two PCR steps, and the second step added a second sample barcode plus Illumina TruSeq adapters. Libraries were sequenced on an Illumina NovaSeq with 2 x 150 bp paired-end reads. As for the authors' bioinformatics: With migec v1.2.7, reads were demultiplexed and then collapsed into UMI-guided consensus sequences. Using mixcr v2.1.11, the UMI consensuses were aligned to TRA and TRB V and J templates and assembled into clonotypes. Clonotypes were classified as expanded or contracted when called significant by both edgeR and NoisET, with noise models trained on biological replicates. For edgeR calls, the thresholds were a false discovery rate-adjusted p below 0.01 and a log2 fold-change of 1. PCA with hierarchical clustering of max-normalized trajectories of the 1000 most abundant clonotypes was used as exploratory dynamics analysis. Separately sequenced CD4+ and CD8+ repertoires were used to assign a CD4 or CD8 phenotype to each responding clone. In-frame beta chains were kept once TCRdb had trimmed the public reads at Q25 with fastp and called clones with MiXCR. Rows with one shared CDR3 protein collapse into an entry with the most common genes and DNA. These V and J calls are TCRdb output, not the study's own analysis. In this sample the table shows tens of thousands of distinct CDR3 sequences, about 13% of which occur a single time. In total, the top ten clones hold around 27% of the sample.

The receptor's source is an adult woman who had mild COVID-19 (a few samples of this study predate the infection). The sample titles of this study are shuffled in the database, so cell type and time point are left out; the donor was told from shared clones. The chain is made from TRBV14 and TRBJ1-1; no D gene is confidently identified. Sequencing input: PBMCs or a T cell subset sorted from them (not recorded which). The CDR3 protein: CASSPVVSTEAFF. The nucleotide sequence reads as follows: TGTGCCAGCAGCCCCGTCGTATCCACTGAAGCTTTCTTT.